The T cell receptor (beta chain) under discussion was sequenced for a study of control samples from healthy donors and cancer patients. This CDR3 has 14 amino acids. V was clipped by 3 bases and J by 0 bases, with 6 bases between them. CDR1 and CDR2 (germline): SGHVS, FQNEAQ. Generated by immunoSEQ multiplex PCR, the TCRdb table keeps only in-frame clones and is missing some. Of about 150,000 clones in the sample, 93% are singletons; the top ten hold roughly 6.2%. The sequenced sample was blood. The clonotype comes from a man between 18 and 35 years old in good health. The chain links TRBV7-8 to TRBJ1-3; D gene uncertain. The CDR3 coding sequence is TGTGCCAGCAGCTTTTGGAGCTCTGGAAACACCATATATTTT. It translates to CASSFWSSGNTIYF.